The 26 T cell receptor beta chains listed next were all sequenced from one sample in a study of CD8 T cells in Susac syndrome (dated 2019 in TCRdb). Library method: the immunoSEQ multiplex PCR assay. RNA was extracted using the RNeasy kit, and about 0.5 to 1 ug of the RNA was reverse transcribed with random hexamers. TCRdb took the public reads, trimmed them with fastp at Q25, ran MiXCR for clone calling and kept in-frame beta chains. Entries are consolidated by CDR3 protein sequence, retaining the most common genes and DNA. In this sample the table shows about 200,000 distinct CDR3 sequences, about 95% of which occur a single time. The top ten clones comprise under 0.095% of the sample. Sequenced: CD4+ T cells from PBMCs. Every receptor here comes from a human donor with multiple sclerosis.

The chain combines TRBV6-5 with TRBJ1-2; TRBD1 matches 7 bases. Germline V gene data show CDR1 as MNHEY and CDR2 as SVGAGI. CDR3 length: 13 residues. J lost 4 bases, V lost 6 bases, and 5 bases had no gene match. CDR3 sequence (DNA): TGTGCCAGCAGATCCGACAGGGCCTATGGCTACACCTTC. Translated, it gives CASRSDRAYGYTF.

V gene TRBV6-1 combines with J gene TRBJ2-7; D may be TRBD2 (6 bases). V shed 0 bases and J shed 3 bases, with 21 bases lying between them. Germline V gene data show CDR1 as MNHNS and CDR2 as SASEGT. The CDR3 is 18 amino acids. As DNA, the CDR3 is TGTGCCAGCAGTGAAGCGATCCTAGCGTGGGCACAATACTACGAGCAGTACTTC. Translated: CASSEAILAWAQYYEQYF.

This chain links TRBV11-2 with TRBJ2-5, with D tentatively TRBD1 (6 bases). CDR3 size: 15 residues. Germline CDR1 SGHAT, CDR2 FQNNGV. Trimming cost V 1 base and J 5 bases, with 14 bases left between them. CDR3 sequence: CASSLGPWGQETQYF. CDR3 coding DNA: TGTGCCAGCAGCTTAGGCCCTTGGGGGCAGGAGACCCAGTACTTC.

The gene calls are TRBV4-1 and TRBJ2-7, with D unresolved. Trimming took 1 base from V and 9 from J, leaving 13 bases between them. CDR1 is MGHRA, CDR2 YSYEKL, per germline. This CDR3 is built from 13 residues. CDR3 in DNA: TGCGCCAGCAGCCAAGCCACTTCATGGGGGCAGTACTTC. Residues: CASSQATSWGQYF.

This sequence joins TRBV20-1 and TRBJ2-3; D is possibly TRBD1 (5 bases). The V gene's germline CDR1 is DFQATT and CDR2 SNEGSKA (reference sequence). This CDR3 comprises 16 residues. V was pared by 3 bases and J by 5 bases, with 21 bases between. Written as DNA, the CDR3 is TGCAGTGCTAGGCCCGCCGGTTTAGGGGTTCAAGATACGCAGTATTTT. Protein: CSARPAGLGVQDTQYF.

The gene calls are TRBV2 and TRBJ2-7; 7 positions agree with TRBD1. The CDR3 is 14 residues long. The germline V gene has CDR1 SNHLY and CDR2 FYNNEI. Losses at the gene ends were 4 bases for V and 6 bases for J; bases not matched to a gene: 9. Here the CDR3 DNA reads TGTGCCAGCAGTGGGTTAGACAGGGCCAGCGAGCAGTACTTC. Amino acid sequence: CASSGLDRASEQYF.

This chain joins TRBV4-1 and TRBJ2-1; possibly TRBD1 or TRBD2 for D (5 bases each). V lost 6 bases to trimming and J lost 5 bases, with 20 bases between them. CDR1 is MGHRA, CDR2 YSYEKL, per germline. The CDR3 extends over 16 amino acids. In DNA, the CDR3 is TGCGCCAGCAGTCCTCTCGGGGCGTTCGGGAACAATGAGCAGTTCTTC. As protein: CASSPLGAFGNNEQFF.

The rearrangement joins TRBV5-1 to TRBJ2-5; TRBD1 matches at 8 bases. J lost 5 bases, V lost 3 bases, and 6 bases had no gene match. The CDR3 totals 14 residues. Germline-derived CDR1 and CDR2 are SGHRS and YFSETQ. In nucleotides, the CDR3 is TGCGCCAGCAGCTCAGGACAGGGTAGCGAGACCCAGTACTTC. The encoded protein is CASSSGQGSETQYF.

This clonotype has only one observation. The J gene is TRBJ2-5, the V gene TRBV6-6; 8 bases map to TRBD1. Germline V gene sequence: CDR1 MNHNY, CDR2 SVGAGI (reference sequence). The CDR3 totals 16 residues. The V gene end was trimmed by 4 bases and the J gene end by 0 bases; junction bases not matched to a gene: 7. CDR3 residues: CASSLGQGDYQETQYF. The CDR3 region has the DNA TGTGCCAGCAGTTTAGGACAGGGAGACTACCAAGAGACCCAGTACTTC.

A remark on this clonotype: One end of the junction is discordant with germline, which a read error may explain. The chain carries TRBV30 and TRBJ2-7; D perhaps matches TRBD2 (6 bases). There are 11 residues in the CDR3. Germline V gene data show CDR1 as GTSNPN and CDR2 as SVGIG (reference sequence). The CDR3 sequence is CAWGTVGTPDF. The CDR3 coding sequence is TGTGCCTGGGGGACCGTCGGGACTCCGGACTTC.

The chain has TRBV7-9 and TRBJ2-7, with D perhaps matching TRBD2 (5 bases). Germline CDR1 and CDR2: SEHNR and FQNEAQ (reference sequence). The CDR3 contains 15 residues. V was pared by 5 bases and J by 3 bases, with 17 bases between. The DNA of the CDR3 is TGTGCCAGCAGCCGACACACGGGAATTATCTACGAGCAGTACTTC. As protein: CASSRHTGIIYEQYF.

V usage is TRBV24-1 and J usage is TRBJ2-3; 10 bases line up with TRBD2. Germline V gene data show CDR1 as KGHDR and CDR2 as SFDVKD. The V segment lost 3 bases and the J segment 2 bases; nucleotides outside the gene matches: 10. The CDR3 is 18 residues long. This chain's CDR3 is CATSDRSVTSGATDTQYF. In DNA, the CDR3 is TGTGCCACCAGTGATCGCTCGGTAACTAGCGGGGCCACAGATACGCAGTATTTT.

The chain links TRBV12-3 or TRBV12-4 to TRBJ2-3; 7 nucleotides align to TRBD2. The V segment lost 3 bases and the J segment 2 bases; nucleotides outside the gene matches: 5. CDR3 length: 15 amino acids. CDR3 coding DNA: TGTGCCAGCAGTTTTCGGCTAGCGGTCACAGATACGCAGTATTTT. Translating it yields CASSFRLAVTDTQYF.

V is TRBV5-1 and J is TRBJ2-2; 10 bases align to TRBD2. CDR1 SGHRS and CDR2 YFSETQ come from the germline V gene. The CDR3 contains 16 residues. The ends lost 4 bases at V and 6 bases at J; junction bases unmatched: 9. CDR3 sequence (DNA): TGCGCCAGCAGCCCTACCCTAGCGGGAGTCTCCGGGGAGCTGTTTTTT. Translated: CASSPTLAGVSGELFF.

The chain employs TRBV7-3 and TRBJ2-3; 10 bases are shared with TRBD2. Germline V gene data show CDR1 as SGHTA and CDR2 as FQGTGA. This CDR3 has 15 amino acids. The trim removed 5 bases at V and 6 bases at J, leaving 8 bases unmatched. In nucleotides, the CDR3 is TGTGCCAGCAGCCTCCAGCGGGGGGGCCGTGATACGCAGTATTTT. It specifies CASSLQRGGRDTQYF.

The chain employs TRBV6-5 and TRBJ2-5; D is perhaps TRBD1 or TRBD2 (6 bases each). Germline loops: CDR1 MNHEY, CDR2 SVGAGI. There are 13 residues in the CDR3. The V end was cut by 7 bases, the J end by 4 bases, with 13 bases between. CDR3 coding DNA: TGTGCCAGCACCACCCCGGGGGCAGAGACCCAGTACTTC. It is translated as CASTTPGAETQYF.

V gene TRBV20-1 combines with J gene TRBJ2-7; weak D call: TRBD1 (5 bases). Between the trimmed V and J ends, which lost 2 bases and 4 bases, there was a span of 15 bases. CDR1 and CDR2 from the germline V gene are DFQATT and SNEGSKA (reference sequence). CDR3 length: 14 residues. The CDR3 nucleotides read TGCAGTGCTAGATTAGGGGCCGTACCATACGAGCAGTACTTC. This gives the protein CSARLGAVPYEQYF.

V and J are TRBV30 and TRBJ1-2, with D unclear. The CDR3 has 12 residues. V shed 0 bases and J shed 4 bases, with 6 bases lying between them. Germline loops: CDR1 GTSNPN, CDR2 SVGIG (reference sequence). CDR3 protein: CAWSVQVYGYTF. CDR3 coding DNA: TGTGCCTGGAGTGTACAAGTCTATGGCTACACCTTC.

This chain uses TRBV20-1 with TRBJ1-2; no definite D call. Germline CDR1 reads DFQATT; CDR2 reads SNEGSKA (reference sequence). There are 11 residues in the CDR3. The V end lost 0 bases, the J end lost 4 bases, and 3 bases lay between the germline ends. The CDR3: CSARDSYGYTF. Written as DNA, the CDR3 is TGCAGTGCTAGAGACAGCTATGGCTACACCTTC.

The chain links TRBV11-1 to TRBJ1-1; 8 nucleotides agree with TRBD1. Germline CDR1 and CDR2: SGHAT and FQDESV (reference sequence). The CDR3 extends over 13 amino acids. With V trimmed by 4 bases and J by 6 bases, 4 bases remained unmatched. As DNA, the CDR3 is TGTGCCAGCAGCTCCGACAGGGGCGCTGAAGCTTTCTTT. Translating it yields CASSSDRGAEAFF.

The chain combines TRBV20-1 with TRBJ1-2; the D is unclear. Germline lookup yields CDR1 DFQATT and CDR2 SNEGSKA (reference sequence). Between the trimmed V and J ends, which lost 0 bases and 5 bases, there was a span of 10 bases. This CDR3 is built from 13 residues. The CDR3, as DNA: TGCAGTGCTAGAGACGGACTCGGGTATGGCTACACCTTC. It yields the protein CSARDGLGYGYTF.

V usage is TRBV20-1 and J usage is TRBJ2-1, with a tentative D call TRBD1 (5 bases). The CDR3 has 14 residues. V dropped 1 base and J dropped 3 bases, with 10 bases sitting between them. CDR1 is DFQATT, CDR2 SNEGSKA, per germline (reference sequence). CDR3 residues: CSARAGLSYNEQFF. In DNA form, the CDR3 reads TGCAGTGCTAGAGCAGGGTTGAGCTACAATGAGCAGTTCTTC.

The chain carries TRBV20-1 and TRBJ2-7, with 7 bases fitting TRBD1. CDR3 size: 15 residues. Germline V gene lookup returns CDR1 DFQATT and CDR2 SNEGSKA (reference sequence). With 0 bases clipped from V and 2 bases from J, the junction kept 7 bases outside the gene matches. The CDR3 DNA is TGCAGTGCTAGAGATCGGCGACAGGGCGCCTACGAGCAGTACTTC. It translates to CSARDRRQGAYEQYF.

This clonotype has just one count. The chain uses TRBV20-1 and TRBJ1-2, with D maybe TRBD1 (6 bases). Germline V gene lookup returns CDR1 DFQATT and CDR2 SNEGSKA (reference sequence). V was trimmed by 1 base and J by 4 bases, leaving 10 bases between them. There are 13 residues in the CDR3. The CDR3 DNA follows: TGCAGTGCTAGAGCTACGGACAGCTATGGCTACACCTTC. Its protein product is CSARATDSYGYTF.

CDR3 sequence: CASSLNSGRAQSSYNEQFF. In DNA, the CDR3 is TGTGCCAGCAGTTTAAACAGCGGGAGGGCCCAGAGCTCCTACAATGAGCAGTTCTTC. The rearrangement uses TRBV12-3 or TRBV12-4 and TRBJ2-1; TRBD2 matches at 10 bases. The CDR3 extends over 19 amino acids. Trimming cost V 2 bases and J 0 bases; bases outside gene matches: 10.

The V and J genes are TRBV5-1 and TRBJ1-2; D call uncertain. The V and J ends lost 3 bases and 4 bases respectively, with 13 bases between them. This CDR3 spans 14 amino acids. Germline V lookup: CDR1 SGHRS, CDR2 YFSETQ. The CDR3 coding sequence is TGCGCCAGCAGCTCAGGAGAACGAATCTATGGCTACACCTTC. Protein product: CASSSGERIYGYTF.